The 10 T cell receptor beta chains given below trace back to one sample, sequenced in a study of EBV T-cell therapy then PD-1 blockade in nasopharyngeal carcinoma. Treatment described: AdE1-LMPpoly-expanded autologous EBV-specific T-cell therapy followed by anti-PD-1 nivolumab. Here immunoSEQ multiplex PCR was the method, and the copy in TCRdb shows in-frame clones only, minus some. The sample comprises about 22,000 clones, 82% of which are singletons, and 20% to 25% rests with the top ten. No antigens are known for them. The sample consisted of CD8+ T cells from blood, taken at day -245 from a patient whose treatment included autologous EBV-specific T cells and nivolumab. These receptor sequences come from a man aged 40-50 years with nasopharyngeal carcinoma.

This rearrangement joins TRBV2 to TRBJ1-5; 7 nucleotides line up with TRBD1. Germline V CDR1 and CDR2: SNHLY, FYNNEI. The CDR3 covers 16 residues. With 5 bases clipped from V and 0 bases from J, the junction kept 7 bases outside the gene matches. CDR3 residues: CASSSGQEYSNQPQHF. The CDR3 coding sequence is TGTGCCAGCAGTTCCGGACAGGAATATAGCAATCAGCCCCAGCATTTT.

This clone qualifies as medium-sized (0.01 to 0.1%). J is TRBJ2-6 and V is TRBV6-1, with a weak D call TRBD1 (6 bases). Trimming removed 3 bases at V and 0 bases at J, with 6 bases between. Per the germline V gene, CDR1 is MNHNS and CDR2 is SASEGT. This CDR3 has 15 residues. CDR3 region: CASSEDSSGANVLTF. The CDR3 region has the DNA TGTGCCAGCAGTGAGGACAGCTCTGGGGCCAACGTCCTGACTTTC.

The V gene is TRBV19, the J gene TRBJ1-1, with a tentative D call TRBD1 (5 bases). Germline CDR1 LNHDA, CDR2 SQIVND (reference sequence). Trimming removed 5 bases from V and 6 bases from J, with 13 bases in between. The length of the CDR3 is 13 residues. The CDR3, as DNA: TGTGCCAGTAGTTCCATGGGACGCCCTGAAGCTTTCTTT. It codes for CASSSMGRPEAFF.

The rearrangement joins TRBV4-3 to TRBJ1-3, with D possibly matching TRBD1 (5 bases). The CDR3 loop spans 19 amino acids. From germline, CDR1 is LGHNA and CDR2 YSLEER. The V and J ends lost 0 bases and 4 bases respectively, with 22 bases between them. The CDR3: CASSQETVETDLSGNTIYF. Written as DNA, the CDR3 is TGCGCCAGCAGCCAAGAGACAGTAGAGACAGATTTATCAGGAAACACCATATATTTT.

This sequence joins TRBV27 and TRBJ2-2; D possibly matches TRBD1 or TRBD2 (5 bases each). Germline assignment: CDR1 MNHEY and CDR2 SMNVEV (reference sequence). The CDR3 spans 14 residues. The germline V and J ends were trimmed by 5 bases and 2 bases, with 9 bases remaining between them. CDR3 sequence: CASSPGTNTGELFF. DNA of the CDR3: TGTGCCAGCAGTCCCGGGACCAACACCGGGGAGCTGTTTTTT.

The chain uses TRBV7-9 and TRBJ1-1; D perhaps matches TRBD1 (6 bases). This CDR3 has 14 amino acids. Germline lookup yields CDR1 SEHNR and CDR2 FQNEAQ (reference sequence). V shed 3 bases and J shed 3 bases, with 11 bases lying between them. CDR3 in amino acids: CASSFYRDYTEAFF. CDR3 in DNA: TGTGCCAGCAGCTTCTACAGGGACTACACTGAAGCTTTCTTT.

The chain has TRBV12-3 or TRBV12-4 and TRBJ2-1; D remains unclear. The V end was cut by 3 bases, the J end by 6 bases, with 9 bases between. This CDR3 is built from 13 residues. The CDR3 DNA follows: TGTGCCAGCAGTTTCGGCCCCGCCAATGAGCAGTTCTTC. Residues: CASSFGPANEQFF.

The chain combines TRBV10-3 with TRBJ1-1; 9 bases line up with TRBD1. V was pared by 7 bases and J by 0 bases, with 3 bases of the junction left unmatched. CDR1 is ENHRY and CDR2 is SYGVKD in the germline V gene. The CDR3 length is 14 residues. The CDR3 DNA is TGTGCCATCACGACAGGGGGTATGAACACTGAAGCTTTCTTT. Its translation is CAITTGGMNTEAFF.

The V gene is TRBV6-5, the J gene TRBJ1-5, with D possibly TRBD1 on 6 matching bases. Germline V gives CDR1 MNHEY, CDR2 SVGAGI. This CDR3 contains 14 residues. Between the trimmed V and J ends, which lost 6 bases and 4 bases, there was a span of 13 bases. This CDR3 is CASRKTGRNQPQHF. CDR3 bases: TGTGCCAGCAGAAAAACAGGGCGAAATCAGCCCCAGCATTTT.

V gene TRBV4-3 combines with J gene TRBJ2-3, with 8 bases lining up with TRBD2. CDR3 length: 16 amino acids. Germline V gives CDR1 LGHNA, CDR2 YSLEER. Trimming at V came to 1 base and at J to 4 bases, leaving 7 bases not matched to a gene. Here the CDR3 reads CASSQGAGGFADTQYF. In DNA, the CDR3 is TGCGCCAGCAGCCAAGGGGCGGGGGGATTCGCAGATACGCAGTATTTT.